This T cell receptor (beta chain) was sequenced during a study of Tregs in tolerant kidney transplant recipients. Broader study findings: Findings come from small patient numbers and require larger validation. The most relevant donor-specific Treg TCRbeta repertoire apparently came from expansion with activated donor B cells.

CDR3 length: 16 amino acids. V was shortened by 2 bases and J by 3 bases, with 16 bases between the two germline ends. Looked up from germline, CDR1 is MDHEN and CDR2 is SYDVKM. Produced via immunoSEQ multiplex PCR; TCRdb's table is partial and in-frame only. This table has 100,000 to 150,000 clones, roughly 92% appearing once. About this clone: The antigen remains unidentified.

The sample consisted of CD4+ T cells from blood. The chain employs TRBV28 and TRBJ1-2; no definite D call. This clonotype originated in a human donor in good health. The CDR3 loop reads CASSLVAAAADYGYTF. Written as DNA, the CDR3 is TGTGCCAGCAGTTTAGTGGCAGCAGCCGCTGACTATGGCTACACCTTC.